Below, 19 T cell receptor beta chains from the same sample are listed, as sequenced in a study of human T cells and chemical hapten exposure (dated by TCRdb to the early 2020s). The receptor library was made with RACE. The listed sequencing device is NextSeq 500. TCRdb passed the public sequencing reads through fastp at Q25 and MiXCR, retaining productive beta sequences. For every CDR3 protein sequence, its rows merge into one entry that carries the most common genes and DNA. The sample records some 180,000 distinct CDR3 sequences, 20% to 25% of which are singletons. The ten largest account for 6% to 8% of the sample. Read against the paper, the sample's time point label means: patch test 1, 2 weeks after DPC sensitization. This sample's treatment or condition label indicates: therapeutic diphenylcyclopropenone sensitization with weekly scalp DPC. The sample consisted of whole blood, taken in connection with sensitization to the hapten diphenylcyclopropenone (DPC). The origin of the receptors is a woman aged 45-59 years with alopecia areata. Some clones in this sample may be carry-over from other donors' samples.

The rearrangement uses TRBV20-1 and TRBJ2-3, with 12 bases identical to TRBD1. In germline, CDR1 is DFQATT, CDR2 SNEGSKA (reference sequence). The CDR3 is 15 residues long. V was clipped by 6 bases and J by 6 bases; unmatched bases: 10. CDR3 protein: CSAHGTGGAWDTQYF. DNA for the CDR3: TGCAGTGCCCATGGGACAGGGGGCGCATGGGATACGCAGTATTTT.

This clonotype has at least ten counts. The chain uses TRBV4-2 and TRBJ1-4; unclear D gene. Looked up from germline, CDR1 is LGHNA and CDR2 is YNFKEQ. With 4 bases removed from V and 6 bases from J, the gap between germline ends came to 21 bases. The CDR3 loop spans 17 amino acids. CDR3 region: CASSLQKVADGHEKLFF. Here the CDR3 DNA reads TGTGCCAGCAGCCTTCAGAAGGTCGCCGATGGTCATGAAAAACTGTTTTTT.

The chain combines TRBV5-1 with TRBJ2-2; TRBD2 aligns across 7 bases. J lost 4 bases, V lost 4 bases, and 13 bases had no gene match. Germline assignment: CDR1 SGHRS and CDR2 YFSETQ. CDR3 length: 17 residues. CDR3 nucleotides: TGCGCCAGCAGCCCCCGGGGACTAAGCGGACTCACCGGGGAGCTGTTTTTT. Its translation: CASSPRGLSGLTGELFF. Full variable domain (rest looked up from reference TRBV5-1 and TRBJ2-2): KAGVTQTPRYLIKTRGQQVTLSCSPISGHRSVSWYQQTPGQGLQFLFEYFSETQRNKGNFPGRFSGRQFSNSRSEMNVSTLELGDSALYLCASSPRGLSGLTGELFFGEGSRLTVL.

This chain uses TRBV6-2 or TRBV6-3 with TRBJ1-5; no definite D call. Looked up from germline, CDR1 is MNHEY and CDR2 is SVGEGT. The CDR3 runs 14 residues. Trimming removed 6 bases at V and 7 bases at J, with 16 bases between. DNA for the CDR3: TGTGCCAGCAGGGAGCCAGGCTCACGGCAGCCCCAGCATTTT. As protein: CASREPGSRQPQHF.

V usage is TRBV20-1 and J usage is TRBJ2-5; D uncertain. The CDR3 is 14 amino acids. The germline V gene has CDR1 DFQATT and CDR2 SNEGSKA (reference sequence). The V end was cut by 3 bases, the J end by 5 bases, with 16 bases between. DNA of the CDR3: TGCAGTGCTAGGCGCCTAGGTTATTCGGAGACCCAGTACTTC. It codes for CSARRLGYSETQYF.

The chain links TRBV28 to TRBJ1-1, with D possibly matching TRBD1 (5 bases). The length of the CDR3 is 12 residues. The germline gives CDR1 MDHEN, CDR2 SYDVKM. The V end lost 6 bases, the J end lost 6 bases, and 11 bases lay between the germline ends. The CDR3 loop reads CASRARGAEAFF. CDR3 bases: TGTGCCAGCAGGGCGAGGGGAGCTGAAGCTTTCTTT.

This clonotype showed up many times. The J gene is TRBJ2-5, the V gene TRBV6-1, with 9 bases matching TRBD1. This CDR3 is built from 16 residues. Trimming took 3 bases from V and 1 from J; bases not matched to a gene: 6. Germline CDR1 and CDR2: MNHNS and SASEGT. The CDR3 region is CASSEAGQGIQETQYF. The CDR3 DNA is TGTGCCAGCAGTGAGGCGGGACAGGGTATCCAAGAGACCCAGTACTTC.

The sample holds many counts of this clonotype. This chain connects TRBV7-9 to TRBJ1-1, with D hard to call. The germline CDR1 and CDR2 sequences are SEHNR and FQNEAQ (reference sequence). Trimming cost V 3 bases and J 7 bases, with 9 bases left between them. The CDR3 runs to 12 residues. Here the CDR3 DNA reads TGTGCCAGCAGCTTCGACGGGATTGAAGCTTTCTTT. This gives the protein CASSFDGIEAFF.

In its sample, this clonotype was seen a few times. The rearrangement links TRBV27 to TRBJ2-7; 11 nucleotides align to TRBD1. Trimming at V came to 4 bases and at J to 4 bases, leaving 6 bases not matched to a gene. This CDR3 has 15 amino acids. Germline assignment: CDR1 MNHEY and CDR2 SMNVEV (reference sequence). CDR3 residues: CASSWGTGGKYEQYF. CDR3 nucleotide sequence: TGTGCCAGCAGTTGGGGGACAGGGGGGAAATACGAGCAGTACTTC.

The rearrangement uses TRBV7-6 and TRBJ2-3; the D is unclear. V lost 0 bases, J lost 5 bases, and 6 bases lay in between. Germline CDR1 is SGHVS and CDR2 is FNYEAQ. The CDR3 loop spans 13 amino acids. The CDR3 sequence: CASSLAWGDTQYF. The CDR3 nucleotides read TGTGCCAGCAGCTTAGCATGGGGAGATACGCAGTATTTT.

This clonotype was picked up a small number of times. The gene calls are TRBV6-2 or TRBV6-3 and TRBJ2-7; tentative D call: TRBD1 (6 bases). The CDR3 runs 15 residues. The germline CDR1 and CDR2 sequences are MNHEY and SVGEGT. Trimming stripped 7 bases from V and 0 bases from J, with 16 bases between. Written as DNA, the CDR3 is TGTGCCAGCAACCCCTTCGGGACACCCTCCTACGAGCAGTACTTC. It is translated as CASNPFGTPSYEQYF.

This clonotype was counted a few times. This CDR3 is CSARIPMGEKLFF. In DNA form, the CDR3 reads TGCAGTGCTAGGATCCCGATGGGGGAAAAACTGTTTTTT. V usage is TRBV20-1 and J usage is TRBJ1-4; D not certain. The V gene lost 3 bases and the J gene lost 8 bases, with 13 bases spanning the gap. This CDR3 is built from 13 residues. Germline CDR1 reads DFQATT; CDR2 reads SNEGSKA (reference sequence).

There are a few counts of this clonotype. This chain joins TRBV7-8 and TRBJ2-2; a possible D gene is TRBD2 (6 bases). This CDR3 contains 13 residues. Looked up from germline, CDR1 is SGHVS and CDR2 is FQNEAQ. The V end was cut by 8 bases, the J end by 4 bases, with 11 bases between. The CDR3 loop reads CASRQTSTGELFF. CDR3 bases: TGTGCCAGCCGACAGACTAGCACCGGGGAGCTGTTTTTT.

This chain uses TRBV7-8 with TRBJ1-4; D gene unclear. The V gene lost 1 base and the J gene lost 1 base, with 7 bases spanning the gap. From germline, CDR1 is SGHVS and CDR2 FQNEAQ. The CDR3 spans 15 residues. The CDR3 reads CASSLVGLTNEKLFF. CDR3 bases: TGTGCCAGCAGCTTAGTGGGGTTAACTAATGAAAAACTGTTTTTT.

The table lists this clonotype with a few counts. The rearrangement joins TRBV20-1 to TRBJ2-1; 12 nucleotides agree with TRBD2. Germline CDR1 reads DFQATT; CDR2 reads SNEGSKA (reference sequence). V was pared by 6 bases and J by 8 bases, with 14 bases of the junction left unmatched. The CDR3 is 16 amino acids. The CDR3: CSAVDLAGGPHHEQFF. For the CDR3, the DNA is TGCAGTGCCGTTGATCTAGCGGGAGGGCCGCATCATGAGCAGTTCTTC.

V usage is TRBV11-2 and J usage is TRBJ2-2, with 12 bases aligning to TRBD2. Germline V gives CDR1 SGHAT, CDR2 FQNNGV. This CDR3 is 15 amino acids long. V was pared by 5 bases and J by 4 bases, with 2 bases of the junction left unmatched. CDR3 DNA: TGTGCCAGCAGCCAGACTAGCGGGAGCACCGGGGAGCTGTTTTTT. It encodes CASSQTSGSTGELFF.

The sample holds many counts of this clonotype. This sequence joins TRBV19 and TRBJ2-3; D is unclear. The CDR3 consists of 13 residues. From germline, CDR1 is LNHDA and CDR2 SQIVND (reference sequence). With 8 bases removed from V and 5 bases from J, the gap between germline ends came to 14 bases. CDR3 sequence (DNA): TGTGCCAGTGCAATGAACAGAGGAGATACGCAGTATTTT. Its translation: CASAMNRGDTQYF.

CDR3 sequence: CASSIQGPNQPQHF. For the CDR3, the DNA is TGTGCCAGTAGTATTCAGGGACCGAATCAGCCCCAGCATTTT. The chain has TRBV19 and TRBJ1-5; possibly TRBD1 for D (5 bases). The V end was cut by 3 bases, the J end by 4 bases, with 10 bases between. CDR3 length: 14 amino acids. Per the germline V gene, CDR1 is LNHDA and CDR2 is SQIVND (reference sequence).

In this sample, this clonotype turned up many times. The chain couples TRBV5-1 to TRBJ2-7, with TRBD2 as a possible D gene (5 bases). Germline CDR1 and CDR2: SGHRS and YFSETQ. V was trimmed by 3 bases and J by 2 bases, leaving 12 bases between them. CDR3 length: 14 amino acids. The DNA of the CDR3 is TGCGCCAGCAGCTCCCGCCTCGGGACCTACGAGCAGTACTTC. Translated, it gives CASSSRLGTYEQYF.